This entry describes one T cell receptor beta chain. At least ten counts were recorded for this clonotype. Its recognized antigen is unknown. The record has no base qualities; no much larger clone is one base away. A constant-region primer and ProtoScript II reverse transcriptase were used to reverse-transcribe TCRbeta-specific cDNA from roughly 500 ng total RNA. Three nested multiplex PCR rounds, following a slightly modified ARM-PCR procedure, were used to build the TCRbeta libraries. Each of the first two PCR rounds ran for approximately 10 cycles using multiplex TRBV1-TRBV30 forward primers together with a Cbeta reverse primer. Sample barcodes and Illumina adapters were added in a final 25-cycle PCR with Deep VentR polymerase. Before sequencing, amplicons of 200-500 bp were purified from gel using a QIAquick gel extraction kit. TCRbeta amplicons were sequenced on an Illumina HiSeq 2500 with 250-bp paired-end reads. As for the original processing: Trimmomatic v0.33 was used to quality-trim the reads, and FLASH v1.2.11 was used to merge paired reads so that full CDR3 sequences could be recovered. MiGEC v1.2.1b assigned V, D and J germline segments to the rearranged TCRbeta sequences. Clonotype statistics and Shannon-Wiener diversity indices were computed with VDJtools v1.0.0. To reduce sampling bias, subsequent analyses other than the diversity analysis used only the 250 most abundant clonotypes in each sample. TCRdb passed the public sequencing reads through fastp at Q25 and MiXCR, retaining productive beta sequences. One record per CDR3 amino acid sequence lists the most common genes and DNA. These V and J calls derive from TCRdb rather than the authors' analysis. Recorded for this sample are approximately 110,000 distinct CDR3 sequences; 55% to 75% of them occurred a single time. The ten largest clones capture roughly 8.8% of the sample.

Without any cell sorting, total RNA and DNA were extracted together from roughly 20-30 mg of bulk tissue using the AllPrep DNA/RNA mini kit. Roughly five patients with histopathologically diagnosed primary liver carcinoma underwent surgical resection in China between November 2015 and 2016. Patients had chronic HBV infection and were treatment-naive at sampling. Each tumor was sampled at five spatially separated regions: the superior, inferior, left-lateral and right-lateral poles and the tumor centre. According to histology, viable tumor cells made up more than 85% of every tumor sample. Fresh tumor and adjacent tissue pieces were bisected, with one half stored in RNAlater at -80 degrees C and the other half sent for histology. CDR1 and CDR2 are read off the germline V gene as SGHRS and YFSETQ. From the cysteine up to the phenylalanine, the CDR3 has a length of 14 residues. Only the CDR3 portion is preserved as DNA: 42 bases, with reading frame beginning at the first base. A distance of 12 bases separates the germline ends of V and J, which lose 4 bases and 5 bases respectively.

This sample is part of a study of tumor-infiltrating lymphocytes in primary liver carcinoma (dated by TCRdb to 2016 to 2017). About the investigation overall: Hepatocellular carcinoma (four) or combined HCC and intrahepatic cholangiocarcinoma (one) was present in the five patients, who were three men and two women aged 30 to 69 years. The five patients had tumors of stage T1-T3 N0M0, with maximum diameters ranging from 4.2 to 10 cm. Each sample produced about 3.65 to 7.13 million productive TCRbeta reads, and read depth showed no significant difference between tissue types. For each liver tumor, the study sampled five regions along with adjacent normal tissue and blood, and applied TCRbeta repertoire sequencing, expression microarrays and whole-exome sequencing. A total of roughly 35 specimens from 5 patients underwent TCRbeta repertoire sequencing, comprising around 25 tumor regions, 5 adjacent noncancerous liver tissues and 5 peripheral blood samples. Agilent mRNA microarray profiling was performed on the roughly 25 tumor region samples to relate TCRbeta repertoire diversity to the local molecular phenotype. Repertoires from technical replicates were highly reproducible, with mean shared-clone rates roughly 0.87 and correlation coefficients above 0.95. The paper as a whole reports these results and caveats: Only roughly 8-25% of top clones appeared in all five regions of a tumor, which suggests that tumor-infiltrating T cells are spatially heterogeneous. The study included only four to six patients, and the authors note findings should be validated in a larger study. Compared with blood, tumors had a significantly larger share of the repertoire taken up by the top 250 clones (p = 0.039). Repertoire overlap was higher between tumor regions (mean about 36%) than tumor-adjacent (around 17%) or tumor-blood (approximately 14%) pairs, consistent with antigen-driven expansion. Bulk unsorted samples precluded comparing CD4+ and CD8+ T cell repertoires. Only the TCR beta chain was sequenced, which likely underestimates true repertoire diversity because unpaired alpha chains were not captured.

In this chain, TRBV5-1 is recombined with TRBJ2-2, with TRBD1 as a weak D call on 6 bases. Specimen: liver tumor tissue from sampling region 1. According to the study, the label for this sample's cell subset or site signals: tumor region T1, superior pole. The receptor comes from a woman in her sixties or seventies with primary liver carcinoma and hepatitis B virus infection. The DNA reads TGCGCCAGCAGCACAGGGTCTGGTACCGGGGAGCTGTTTTTT. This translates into CASSTGSGTGELFF.